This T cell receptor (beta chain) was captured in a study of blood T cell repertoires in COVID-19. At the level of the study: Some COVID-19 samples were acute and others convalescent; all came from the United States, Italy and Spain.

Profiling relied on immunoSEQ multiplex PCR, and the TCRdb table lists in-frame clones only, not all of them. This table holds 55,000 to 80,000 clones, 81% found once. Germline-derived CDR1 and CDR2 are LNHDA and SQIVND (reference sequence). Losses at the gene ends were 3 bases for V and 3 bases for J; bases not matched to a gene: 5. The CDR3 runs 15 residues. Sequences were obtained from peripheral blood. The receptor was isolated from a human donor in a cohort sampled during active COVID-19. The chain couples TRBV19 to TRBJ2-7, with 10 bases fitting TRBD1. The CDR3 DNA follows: TGTGCCAGTAGTATTTCGGGACAGGGGATCTACGAGCAGTACTTC. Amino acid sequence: CASSISGQGIYEQYF.